Listed below are T cell receptor beta chains from one sample, sequenced in a study of lymphopenia after photon versus proton radiotherapy. The data were produced by immunoSEQ multiplex PCR, yet TCRdb's version contains in-frame clones alone and is incomplete. Of tens of thousands of clones in the sample, 85% are singletons; the top ten hold under 3.5%. Sample: peripheral blood, taken from a patient treated with photon-based radiotherapy. The source of these receptors is a man in his fifties or sixties with gastric cancer. CDR3s include the opening cysteine and the closing phenylalanine or tryptophan. The order of the fields is J gene, D gene, V gene, clone size, CDR3 protein, CDR3 DNA. The D gene is left open where the match is weak. The size entry is marked missing in some rows and otherwise reads once, few, many or a size class.

TRBJ1-5 | . | TRBV5-5 | . | CASSWRGDWEPQHF | TGTGCCAGCAGCTGGAGGGGGGACTGGGAGCCCCAGCATTTT
TRBJ1-2 | . | TRBV29-1 | . | CSALPGGHYGYTF | TGCAGCGCCCTCCCCGGGGGACACTATGGCTACACCTTC
TRBJ1-1 | TRBD1 | TRBV18 | . | CASSPQGAGTEAFF | TGTGCCAGCTCACCCCAGGGGGCCGGTACTGAAGCTTTCTTT
TRBJ1-5 | . | TRBV15 | . | CATSREAEGNQPQHF | TGTGCCACCAGCAGAGAGGCGGAGGGGAATCAGCCCCAGCATTTT
TRBJ2-7 | . | TRBV2 | . | CASSEKPGISYEQYF | TGTGCCAGCAGTGAAAAACCAGGGATATCCTACGAGCAGTACTTC
TRBJ1-5 | TRBD1 | TRBV7-2 | . | CASSLSQGAQPQHF | TGTGCCAGCAGCTTATCTCAGGGGGCTCAACCCCAGCATTTT
TRBJ1-1 | . | TRBV29-1 | . | CSVEGRVRGSSMNTEAFF | TGCAGCGTTGAAGGTAGGGTCAGGGGAAGTTCGATGAACACTGAAGCTTTCTTT
TRBJ2-4 | . | TRBV6-5 | . | CASSSPGINQYF | TGTGCCAGCAGTTCCCCAGGCATTAATCAGTACTTC
TRBJ2-3 | TRBD2 | TRBV15 | . | CATSPRGGFSTDTQYF | TGTGCCACCAGCCCGAGGGGAGGGTTTAGCACAGATACGCAGTATTTT
TRBJ1-3 | . | TRBV30 | . | CAWSQGRGKSGNTIYF | TGTGCCTGGAGTCAGGGCAGGGGAAAATCTGGAAACACCATATATTTT
TRBJ1-1 | TRBD1 | TRBV5-4 | . | CASSSGQTNTEAFF | TGTGCCAGCAGCTCGGGACAGACGAACACTGAAGCTTTCTTT
TRBJ1-5 | . | TRBV2 | . | CASKTSAGQNNQPQHF | TGTGCCAGCAAAACCAGCGCGGGGCAGAACAATCAGCCCCAGCATTTT
TRBJ2-7 | TRBD2 | TRBV11-2 | . | CASSLGYILASEYEQYF | TGTGCCAGCAGCCTAGGTTATATACTAGCGTCCGAGTACGAGCAGTACTTC
TRBJ2-7 | . | TRBV27 | . | CASSPRRSLEQYF | TGTGCCAGCAGCCCCCGTCGATCCCTCGAGCAGTACTTC
TRBJ1-4 | . | TRBV6-5 | few | CASRSQGSNEKLFF | TGTGCCAGCAGATCACAGGGATCCAATGAAAAACTGTTTTTT
TRBJ2-1 | TRBD1 | TRBV28 | . | CASSSARGLNEQFF | TGTGCCAGCAGTTCGGCCAGGGGGCTTAATGAGCAGTTCTTC
TRBJ2-3 | TRBD2 | TRBV11-2 | . | CASSSGLVNTQYF | TGTGCCAGCAGCTCGGGACTAGTTAATACGCAGTATTTT
TRBJ1-5 | TRBD1 | TRBV6-6 | . | CASTRGTAALEPQHF | TGTGCCAGCACCCGGGGGACAGCCGCCCTGGAGCCCCAGCATTTT
TRBJ2-1 | . | TRBV5-4 | . | CASSLEWRITNNEQFF | TGTGCCAGCAGCTTGGAGTGGCGAATTACAAACAATGAGCAGTTCTTC
TRBJ1-5 | TRBD1 | TRBV28 | . | CASSLWTGHQPQHF | TGTGCCAGCAGTTTATGGACAGGGCATCAGCCCCAGCATTTT
TRBJ2-3 | . | TRBV19 | . | CASRQGGISTDTQYF | TGTGCCAGTAGACAGGGCGGGATAAGCACAGATACGCAGTATTTT
TRBJ1-2 | TRBD1 | TRBV28 | . | CASSLKRDRGAGYTF | TGTGCCAGCAGTTTGAAGCGCGACAGGGGGGCCGGCTACACCTTC
TRBJ2-7 | . | TRBV30 | . | CAWSVNPGPYEQYF | TGTGCCTGGAGTGTAAATCCAGGGCCCTACGAGCAGTACTTC
TRBJ2-2 | TRBD2 | TRBV19 | . | CASRTLAGVGTGELFF | TGTGCCAGTCGGACCCTAGCGGGAGTCGGCACCGGGGAGCTGTTTTTT
TRBJ2-5 | TRBD2 | TRBV7-9 | . | CASSRAGGGQETQYF | TGTGCCAGCAGCAGAGCGGGAGGGGGCCAAGAGACCCAGTACTTC
TRBJ2-7 | . | TRBV28 | . | CASSLLPRGEQYF | TGTGCCAGCAGTTTACTACCCAGAGGTGAGCAGTACTTC
TRBJ1-5 | . | TRBV7-2 | . | CASSWDTSNQPQHF | TGTGCCAGCAGTTGGGACACCAGCAATCAGCCCCAGCATTTT
TRBJ2-7 | . | TRBV5-4 | . | CASSLEGGGAYEQYF | TGTGCCAGCAGCTTAGAGGGTGGAGGGGCCTACGAGCAGTACTTC
TRBJ2-7 | . | TRBV6-5 | . | CASSYSDGTYEQYF | TGTGCCAGCAGTTACTCGGACGGAACCTACGAGCAGTACTTC
TRBJ2-3 | . | TRBV18 | . | CASSSKGDTQYF | TGTGCCAGCTCATCTAAGGGGGATACGCAGTATTTT
TRBJ2-3 | . | TRBV6-6 | few | CASSYTGTPTDTQYF | TGTGCCAGCAGTTATACCGGGACGCCCACAGATACGCAGTATTTT
TRBJ1-1 | TRBD1 | TRBV5-1 | . | CASSPGTGRNTEAFF | TGCGCCAGCAGCCCAGGGACAGGGAGGAACACTGAAGCTTTCTTT
TRBJ2-3 | . | TRBV7-2 | . | CASSSHTDTQYF | TGTGCCAGCAGCTCTCACACAGATACGCAGTATTTT